The 8 T cell receptor beta chains in this list originate from one sample, sequenced in a study of beta chain features in type 1 diabetes. Investigators reverse transcribed all isolated RNA, so they sequenced expressed TCRB transcripts. This table comes from immunoSEQ multiplex PCR, and its TCRdb copy is limited to in-frame clones, with some not included. The repertoire includes hundreds of thousands of clones, roughly a sixth of them detected once, and 0.023% sits in the top ten. The sample consisted of naive CD4+ T cells from blood. All receptors derive from a woman aged 18-35 years in good health.

The chain employs TRBV2 and TRBJ1-1; perhaps TRBD1 as D (5 bases). Germline CDR1 reads SNHLY; CDR2 reads FYNNEI. This CDR3 spans 14 amino acids. The germline V and J ends were trimmed by 2 bases and 7 bases, with 14 bases remaining between them. The CDR3 loop reads CASSERGTIGEAFF. CDR3 coding DNA: TGTGCCAGCAGTGAAAGAGGGACGATTGGTGAAGCTTTCTTT.

In this sample, this clone turned up a few times. V and J are TRBV5-1 and TRBJ2-3; TRBD1 matches 7 bases. With V trimmed by 4 bases and J by 2 bases, 4 bases remained unmatched. This CDR3 contains 14 residues. The germline CDR1 and CDR2 sequences are SGHRS and YFSETQ. The CDR3 region is CASSLGQYTDTQYF. The CDR3 DNA reads as TGCGCCAGCAGCCTGGGACAGTACACAGATACGCAGTATTTT.

The chain employs TRBV2 and TRBJ2-2; perhaps TRBD2 as D (5 bases). CDR1 SNHLY and CDR2 FYNNEI come from the germline V gene. The CDR3 loop spans 15 amino acids. The ends were cut back, 3 bases at V and 2 bases at J, with 10 bases in the middle. The CDR3 nucleotides read TGTGCCAGCAGTGATTTGAGCGGTAACACCGGGGAGCTGTTTTTT. Protein: CASSDLSGNTGELFF.

V and J are TRBV18 and TRBJ1-3; the D is unclear. V lost 2 bases and J lost 2, with 10 bases in between. From germline, CDR1 is KGHSH and CDR2 LQKENI. The CDR3 has 15 residues. Written as DNA, the CDR3 is TGTGCCAGCTCACCAGCACGACGCGCTGGAAACACCATATATTTT. It yields the protein CASSPARRAGNTIYF. The whole variable domain, remainder taken from reference TRBV18 and TRBJ1-3, is NAGVMQNPRHLVRRRGQEARLRCSPMKGHSHVYWYRQLPEEGLKFMVYLQKENIIDESGMPKERFSAEFPKEGPSILRIQQVVRGDSAAYFCASSPARRAGNTIYFGEGSWLTVV.

This chain joins TRBV7-9 and TRBJ2-1, with 8 bases identical to TRBD2. Germline V gene lookup returns CDR1 SEHNR and CDR2 FQNEAQ (reference sequence). This CDR3 is built from 17 residues. The J segment lost 0 bases and the V segment lost 1 base, leaving 5 bases of the junction unmatched. CDR3: CASSLGSGDNSYNEQFF. The CDR3 region has the DNA TGTGCCAGCAGCTTAGGTAGCGGGGATAACTCCTACAATGAGCAGTTCTTC.

This clone was seen a few times. V gene TRBV19 combines with J gene TRBJ2-3, with D tentatively TRBD1 or TRBD2 (5 bases each). CDR1 LNHDA and CDR2 SQIVND come from the germline V gene (reference sequence). CDR3 length equals 12 residues. Trimming removed 9 bases at V and 2 bases at J, with 9 bases between. The CDR3 is CASRGTTDTQYF. The CDR3 nucleotides read TGTGCCAGCAGAGGGACCACAGATACGCAGTATTTT.

The CDR3 loop is CASSQIAGANVLTF. The CDR3 nucleotides are TGTGCCAGCAGCCAGATCGCTGGGGCCAACGTCCTGACTTTC. The chain recombines TRBV11-2 with TRBJ2-6; D ambiguous. Germline-derived CDR1 and CDR2 are SGHAT and FQNNGV. Trimming stripped 5 bases from V and 2 bases from J, with 7 bases between. The length of the CDR3 is 14 residues.

This clone appeared a few times. The V gene is TRBV5-5, the J gene TRBJ2-5, with D perhaps matching TRBD1 (5 bases). Trimming took 7 bases from V and 5 from J, leaving 15 bases between them. This CDR3 has 13 residues. In germline, CDR1 is SGHKS, CDR2 YYEKEE (reference sequence). The CDR3 DNA reads as TGTGCCAGCTCCAGGCAGGGTGGGGAGACCCAGTACTTC. Its translation is CASSRQGGETQYF. The complete variable domain, with remaining parts taken from reference TRBV5-5 and TRBJ2-5, reads DAGVTQSPTHLIKTRGQQVTLRCSPISGHKSVSWYQQVLGQGPQFIFQYYEKEERGRGNFPDRFSARQFPNYSSELNVNALLLGDSALYLCASSRQGGETQYFGPGTRLLVL.